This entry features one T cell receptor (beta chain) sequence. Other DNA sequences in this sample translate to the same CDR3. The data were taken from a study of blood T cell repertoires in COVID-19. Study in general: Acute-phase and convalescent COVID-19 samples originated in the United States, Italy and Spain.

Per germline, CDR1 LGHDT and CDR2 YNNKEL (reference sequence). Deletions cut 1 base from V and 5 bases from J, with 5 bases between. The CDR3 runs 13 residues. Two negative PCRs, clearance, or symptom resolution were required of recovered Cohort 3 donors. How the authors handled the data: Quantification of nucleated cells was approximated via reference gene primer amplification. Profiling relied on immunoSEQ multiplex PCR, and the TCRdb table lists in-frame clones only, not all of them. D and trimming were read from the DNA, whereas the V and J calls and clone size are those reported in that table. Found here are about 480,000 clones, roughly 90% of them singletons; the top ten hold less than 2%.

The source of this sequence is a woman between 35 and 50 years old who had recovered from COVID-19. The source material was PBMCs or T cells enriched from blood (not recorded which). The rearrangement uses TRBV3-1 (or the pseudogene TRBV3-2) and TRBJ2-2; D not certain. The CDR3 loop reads CASSQVRTGELFF. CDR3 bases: TGTGCCAGCAGCCAAGTGAGGACCGGGGAGCTGTTTTTT.